The 4 T cell receptor beta chains given below trace back to one sample, sequenced in a study of CD8 T cells in ankylosing spondylitis. TCRdb fed the 5' RACE reads into MiXCR, producing one record per CDR3 protein. The table records around 340,000 distinct CDR3 sequences, roughly 14% of them present only once. Input material: blood, either unsorted or a sorted T cell fraction (not recorded which). Receptor source: a male donor with ankylosing spondylitis or in good health (not recorded which).

This chain links TRBV20-1 with TRBJ2-3, with a tentative D call TRBD2 (5 bases). Trimming took off 4 bases at V and 4 bases at J, with 9 bases between the two ends. Germline lookup yields CDR1 DFQATT and CDR2 SNEGSKA (reference sequence). The CDR3 length is 12 residues. CDR3 loop: CSATLGADTQYF. In DNA, the CDR3 is TGCAGTGCTACCCTGGGAGCAGATACGCAGTATTTT.

This clonotype has more than one count but fewer than ten. The chain couples TRBV5-1 to TRBJ2-1; maybe TRBD2 (6 bases). V was cut by 5 bases and J by 11 bases, with 20 bases left in between. Germline CDR1 is SGHRS and CDR2 is YFSETQ. This CDR3 region has 14 residues. The CDR3 sequence is CASSWGVDLPQQFF. The CDR3 region has the DNA TGCGCCAGCAGTTGGGGGGTTGACCTCCCGCAGCAGTTCTTC.

CDR3 protein: CASSTAGAVDSYEQYF. The CDR3 DNA is TGTGCCAGCAGCACCGCCGGTGCTGTGGACTCCTACGAGCAGTACTTC. The chain couples TRBV3-1 to TRBJ2-7; D uncertain. Trimming took 5 bases from V and 0 from J, leaving 17 bases between them. Looked up from germline, CDR1 is LGHDT and CDR2 is YNNKEL (reference sequence). This CDR3 has 16 residues.

The rearrangement joins TRBV5-1 to TRBJ1-4, with D perhaps matching TRBD1 (6 bases). Trimming took off 4 bases at V and 4 bases at J, with 14 bases between the two ends. Per the germline V gene, CDR1 is SGHRS and CDR2 is YFSETQ. The length of the CDR3 is 15 residues. The CDR3 protein is CASSARTDNNEKLFF. The CDR3 nucleotides are TGCGCCAGCAGCGCTAGGACAGACAATAATGAAAAACTGTTTTTT.